The 9 T cell receptor beta chains listed next were all sequenced from one sample in a study of PD-L1 blockade in urothelial cancer. Time point described: pretreatment peripheral blood. TCRdb keeps only in-frame clones here, not all; method: immunoSEQ multiplex PCR. The sample has some 50,000 clones, around nine tenths seen once. Source: PBMCs, taken around atezolizumab (anti-PD-L1) treatment. Source of these receptors: a woman aged 55-69 years with urothelial cancer.

V usage is TRBV6-6 and J usage is TRBJ1-5; 8 bases are a match to TRBD1. The J segment lost 5 bases and the V segment lost 6 bases, leaving 0 bases of the junction unmatched. Germline CDR1 reads MNHNY; CDR2 reads SVGAGI (reference sequence). The CDR3 totals 12 residues. The CDR3 sequence is CASRQGDQPQHF. CDR3 coding DNA: TGTGCCAGCAGACAGGGGGATCAGCCCCAGCATTTT.

V and J are TRBV5-1 and TRBJ1-1; possible D gene TRBD1, 6 bases. The CDR3 is 14 amino acids. Germline CDR1 reads SGHRS; CDR2 reads YFSETQ. V lost 4 bases, J lost 4 bases, and 14 bases lay in between. The DNA of the CDR3 is TGCGCCAGCAGCCTCCAGGGGCCCGGCACTGAAGCTTTCTTT. Translation: CASSLQGPGTEAFF.

This chain uses TRBV5-5 with TRBJ2-7; perhaps TRBD1 as D (6 bases). The germline V gene has CDR1 SGHKS and CDR2 YYEKEE (reference sequence). This CDR3 contains 15 residues. The V end lost 1 base, the J end lost 0 bases, and 11 bases lay between the germline ends. The CDR3 DNA sequence: TGTGCCAGCAGCTTGCAGGGGACCCGCTCCTACGAGCAGTACTTC. Residues: CASSLQGTRSYEQYF.

V is TRBV25-1 and J is TRBJ1-5, with D unresolved. Germline values: CDR1 MGHDK, CDR2 SYGVNS. The CDR3 extends over 14 amino acids. V was cut by 3 bases and J by 1 base, with 7 bases left in between. The CDR3: CASSDNWSNQPQHF. Written as DNA, the CDR3 is TGTGCCAGCAGTGATAACTGGAGCAATCAGCCCCAGCATTTT.

The CDR3 sequence is CASSLEETQYF. DNA of the CDR3: TGTGCCAGCAGCCTCGAAGAGACCCAGTACTTC. This chain links TRBV9 with TRBJ2-5; D remains unclear. The ends were cut back, 4 bases at V and 3 bases at J, with 4 bases in the middle. The CDR3 runs to 11 residues. The germline gives CDR1 SGDLS, CDR2 YYNGEE. Full variable domain (missing parts from reference TRBV9 and TRBJ2-5): DSGVTQTPKHLITATGQRVTLRCSPRSGDLSVYWYQQSLDQGLQFLIQYYNGEERAKGNILERFSAQQFPDLHSELNLSSLELGDSALYFCASSLEETQYFGPGTRLLVL.

The chain is built from TRBV5-6 and TRBJ1-2; D is uncertain. V lost 5 bases and J lost 6, with 14 bases in between. This CDR3 contains 13 residues. Germline lookup yields CDR1 SGHDT and CDR2 YYEEEE. The CDR3 DNA follows: TGTGCCAGCAGGCAGGTAGAAAGAGATGGCTACACCTTC. This gives the protein CASRQVERDGYTF.

The chain carries TRBV10-3 and TRBJ2-7; TRBD2 aligns across 10 bases. Germline V gives CDR1 ENHRY, CDR2 SYGVKD. Losses at the gene ends were 7 bases for V and 3 bases for J; bases not matched to a gene: 12. The CDR3 covers 16 residues. CDR3 region: CAIKDPASGGNYEQYF. CDR3 coding DNA: TGTGCCATCAAAGACCCGGCTAGCGGGGGTAACTACGAGCAGTACTTC.

The V call is TRBV5-5, the J call TRBJ1-4; D call uncertain. This CDR3 has 14 amino acids. Looked up from germline, CDR1 is SGHKS and CDR2 is YYEKEE (reference sequence). V was clipped by 2 bases and J by 8 bases, with 13 bases between them. CDR3 in DNA: TGTGCCAGCAGCTTTAACGGGTCGCCCGAAAAACTGTTTTTT. It specifies CASSFNGSPEKLFF.

The V gene is TRBV5-4, the J gene TRBJ1-1, with D perhaps matching TRBD1 (5 bases). The CDR3 runs 13 residues. Per the germline V gene, CDR1 is SGHNT and CDR2 is YYREEE (reference sequence). With 2 bases removed from V and 3 bases from J, the gap between germline ends came to 8 bases. CDR3 DNA: TGTGCCAGCAGCTTTAGGGGATACACTGAAGCTTTCTTT. Protein product: CASSFRGYTEAFF.